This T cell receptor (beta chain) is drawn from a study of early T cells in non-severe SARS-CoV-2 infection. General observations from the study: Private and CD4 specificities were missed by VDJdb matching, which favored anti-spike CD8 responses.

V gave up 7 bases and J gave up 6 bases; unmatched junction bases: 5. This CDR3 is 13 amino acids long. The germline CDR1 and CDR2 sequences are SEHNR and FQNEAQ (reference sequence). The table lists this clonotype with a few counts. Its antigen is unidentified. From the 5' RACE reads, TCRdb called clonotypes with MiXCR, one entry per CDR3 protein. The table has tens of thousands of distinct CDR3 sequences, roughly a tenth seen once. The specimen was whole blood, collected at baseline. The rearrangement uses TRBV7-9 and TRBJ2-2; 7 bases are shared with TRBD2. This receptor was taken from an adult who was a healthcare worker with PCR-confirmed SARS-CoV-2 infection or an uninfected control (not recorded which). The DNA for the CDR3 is TGTGCCAGCAAGCCGGGGGGATCCGGGGAGCTGTTTTTT. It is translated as CASKPGGSGELFF. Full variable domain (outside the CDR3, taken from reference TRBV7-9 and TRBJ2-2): DTGVSQNPRHKITKRGQNVTFRCDPISEHNRLYWYRQTLGQGPEFLTYFQNEAQLEKSRLLSDRFSAERPKGSFSTLEIQRTEQGDSAMYLCASKPGGSGELFFGEGSRLTVL.